This record covers a single TCR beta chain. This record comes from a study of OX40 agonist ivuxolimab in advanced cancers. Sequenced by immunoSEQ multiplex PCR; TCRdb stores in-frame clones only, minus some. The sample yields tens of thousands of clones, around nine tenths seen once. The V segment lost 4 bases and the J segment 3 bases; nucleotides outside the gene matches: 4. This CDR3 contains 14 residues. Per germline, CDR1 SGDLS and CDR2 YYNGEE. This sample comprised CD4+ or CD8+ T cells sorted from blood, obtained in a trial of the OX40 agonist ivuxolimab. The rearrangement joins TRBV9 to TRBJ2-7, with 10 bases matching TRBD1. The clonotype was recovered from an adult with an advanced solid tumor such as melanoma, head and neck, liver or kidney cancer. CDR3 nucleotides: TGTGCCAGCAGCCCTGACAGGGGGCGCTACGAGCAGTACTTC. The encoded protein is CASSPDRGRYEQYF.